These 22 T cell receptor beta chains share one sample of origin, sequenced in a study of blood T cell repertoires in COVID-19. Sequencing was performed with immunoSEQ multiplex PCR; in TCRdb, only in-frame clones are kept and a portion is missing. The data contain over 200,000 clones, over 80% of them singletons. Sequenced material: PBMCs or T cells enriched from blood (not recorded which). The receptors shown here come from a woman in her 30s who had been exposed to COVID-19.

V gene TRBV18 combines with J gene TRBJ1-5; perhaps TRBD1 as D (5 bases). The CDR3 is made up of 16 amino acids. Germline CDR1 is KGHSH and CDR2 is LQKENI. V lost 3 bases to trimming and J lost 2 bases, with 14 bases between them. The CDR3 nucleotides are TGTGCCAGCTCACCGCCGGGGGTAAGGGGCAATCAGCCCCAGCATTTT. Encoded protein: CASSPPGVRGNQPQHF. The variable domain in full, with the rest retrieved from reference TRBV18 and TRBJ1-5, is NAGVMQNPRHLVRRRGQEARLRCSPMKGHSHVYWYRQLPEEGLKFMVYLQKENIIDESGMPKERFSAEFPKEGPSILRIQQVVRGDSAAYFCASSPPGVRGNQPQHFGDGTRLSIL.

The chain couples TRBV27 to TRBJ1-5; D may be TRBD1 (5 bases). Per the germline V gene, CDR1 is MNHEY and CDR2 is SMNVEV (reference sequence). The CDR3 sequence is 15 residues long. Trimming left V 5 bases short and J 3 bases short, with 14 bases between. CDR3 in DNA: TGTGCCAGCAGTAACACGGGACTTATCAATCAGCCCCAGCATTTT. Its protein product is CASSNTGLINQPQHF.

The chain combines TRBV9 with TRBJ2-2; TRBD2 matches at 8 bases. The CDR3 runs 15 residues. The V segment lost 0 bases and the J segment 6 bases; nucleotides outside the gene matches: 4. The germline V gene has CDR1 SGDLS and CDR2 YYNGEE. The chain's CDR3 is CASSVAGGRSGELFF. The CDR3 DNA reads TGTGCCAGCAGCGTAGCGGGAGGGCGTTCCGGGGAGCTGTTTTTT.

This clone showed up just once. The V call is TRBV5-1, the J call TRBJ2-7; 10 positions match TRBD1. Germline CDR1 reads SGHRS; CDR2 reads YFSETQ. Losses at the gene ends were 4 bases for V and 7 bases for J; bases not matched to a gene: 5. This CDR3 is 13 amino acids long. The CDR3 is CASSPGDRGEQYF. The CDR3 DNA reads TGCGCCAGCAGCCCTGGGGACAGGGGAGAGCAGTACTTC. Drawing the rest from reference TRBV5-1 and TRBJ2-7, the complete variable domain is KAGVTQTPRYLIKTRGQQVTLSCSPISGHRSVSWYQQTPGQGLQFLFEYFSETQRNKGNFPGRFSGRQFSNSRSEMNVSTLELGDSALYLCASSPGDRGEQYFGPGTRLTVT.

This clone has a single count. The V gene is TRBV5-1, the J gene TRBJ2-3; 7 nucleotides align to TRBD2. Germline V gives CDR1 SGHRS, CDR2 YFSETQ. This CDR3 comprises 14 residues. After removal of 6 bases from V and 1 base from J, the junction contained 5 bases not matched to a gene. The CDR3 DNA reads as TGCGCCAGCATGGAACTAGCGCGCACAGATACGCAGTATTTT. Protein: CASMELARTDTQYF.

This clone was picked up one time. The chain uses TRBV7-9 and TRBJ1-1; D remains unclear. V lost 5 bases, J lost 3 bases, and 19 bases lay in between. Germline V lookup: CDR1 SEHNR, CDR2 FQNEAQ (reference sequence). CDR3 length: 16 amino acids. Written as DNA, the CDR3 is TGTGCCAGCAGCGGAGGTGGCCCTATATTCGACACTGAAGCTTTCTTT. Its protein is CASSGGGPIFDTEAFF.

The V gene is TRBV30, the J gene TRBJ1-2, with 7 nucleotides matching TRBD1. Germline assignment: CDR1 GTSNPN and CDR2 SVGIG (reference sequence). The CDR3 runs to 12 residues. With V trimmed by 0 bases and J by 7 bases, 2 bases remained unmatched. CDR3 DNA: TGTGCCTGGAGTGTAGACAGGGCTGGCTACACCTTC. Translation: CAWSVDRAGYTF.

The rearrangement uses TRBV5-5 and TRBJ2-3; D may be TRBD2 (5 bases). V gave up 7 bases and J gave up 4 bases, with 16 bases separating them. Germline CDR1 and CDR2: SGHKS and YYEKEE (reference sequence). The CDR3 loop spans 14 amino acids. CDR3 residues: CASGHLAEADTQYF. The DNA of the CDR3 is TGTGCCAGCGGCCACCTTGCGGAGGCAGATACGCAGTATTTT. The variable domain in full, completed from reference TRBV5-5 and TRBJ2-3, reads DAGVTQSPTHLIKTRGQQVTLRCSPISGHKSVSWYQQVLGQGPQFIFQYYEKEERGRGNFPDRFSARQFPNYSSELNVNALLLGDSALYLCASGHLAEADTQYFGPGTRLTVL.

The sample holds one count of this clone. As DNA, the CDR3 is TGCAGCGTGAGGCCGGCTAGCTCCTACAATGAGCAGTTCTTC. This translates into CSVRPASSYNEQFF. The chain uses TRBV29-1 and TRBJ2-1; D not resolved. The V end lost 6 bases, the J end lost 0 bases, and 12 bases lay between the germline ends. This CDR3 is 14 amino acids long. Germline loops: CDR1 SQVTM, CDR2 ANQGSEA.

Note on this clone: This could be a read error, since a much larger clone is one nucleotide away. Additional DNA sequences in this sample encode the identical CDR3. The chain has TRBV7-6 and TRBJ2-3; 9 bases agree with TRBD2. V shed 0 bases and J 4 bases; nucleotides not matched to a gene: 5. The CDR3 is 16 amino acids. Germline V lookup: CDR1 SGHVS, CDR2 FNYEAQ. This CDR3 reads CASSLASGRRADTQYF. The CDR3 bases are TGTGCCAGCAGCTTAGCTAGCGGGAGACGGGCAGATACGCAGTATTTT.

The chain joins TRBV6-4 to TRBJ1-1; a possible D gene is TRBD1 (6 bases). This CDR3 is built from 18 residues. V lost 0 bases, J lost 3 bases, and 20 bases lay in between. The germline V gene has CDR1 MRHNA and CDR2 SNTAGT. CDR3 residues: CASSDSKGVAVGDTEAFF. The CDR3 nucleotides read TGTGCCAGCAGTGACTCGAAGGGGGTTGCGGTAGGTGACACTGAAGCTTTCTTT.

V gene TRBV5-6 combines with J gene TRBJ2-7; no clear D. Germline V lookup: CDR1 SGHDT, CDR2 YYEEEE. The CDR3 contains 15 residues. The V end lost 2 bases, the J end lost 4 bases, and 16 bases lay between the germline ends. The CDR3 is CASSFSIVELYEQYF. The CDR3 DNA reads TGTGCCAGCAGCTTTTCTATAGTGGAGTTGTACGAGCAGTACTTC.

This chain uses TRBV6-1 with TRBJ1-5; the D gene is possibly TRBD1 (6 bases). Per germline, CDR1 MNHNS and CDR2 SASEGT. V was pared by 2 bases and J by 6 bases, with 8 bases between. The CDR3 loop spans 13 amino acids. CDR3 in DNA: TGTGCCAGCAGTGAAAGGGGGTTTCAGCCCCAGCATTTT. This gives the protein CASSERGFQPQHF.

The rearrangement uses TRBV21-1 and TRBJ2-1; TRBD2 is taken as the D call from the table, unchecked against the DNA. TRBV21-1 is noted as a pseudogene. The CDR3 spans 15 residues. The CDR3 spells CASLHGLALVPEQFF. CDR3 in DNA: TGTGCCAGTCTCCACGGACTAGCGTTAGTCCCGGAGCAGTTCTTC.

V usage is TRBV9 and J usage is TRBJ1-2; possible D gene TRBD1, 6 bases. The ends were cut back, 6 bases at V and 4 bases at J, with 16 bases in the middle. The CDR3 runs 14 residues. CDR1 and CDR2 from the germline V gene are SGDLS and YYNGEE. CDR3 in DNA: TGTGCCAGCACCTCCCTGGACAGTTTCTATGGCTACACCTTC. Translated: CASTSLDSFYGYTF.

The rearrangement uses TRBV11-3 and TRBJ2-7; 9 positions agree with TRBD2. CDR1 and CDR2 (germline): SGHNT, YENEEA. Trimming took 3 bases from V and 7 from J; bases not matched to a gene: 13. The CDR3 runs to 16 residues. Here the CDR3 reads CASSFGGGDLPGEQYF. As DNA, the CDR3 is TGTGCCAGCAGCTTTGGCGGGGGGGACCTCCCGGGGGAGCAGTACTTC.

The chain uses TRBV4-2 and TRBJ2-1, with 9 bases that match TRBD2. CDR1 is LGHNA and CDR2 is YNFKEQ in the germline V gene. This CDR3 is 15 amino acids long. Unmatched junction bases numbered 2, after V lost 1 base and J lost 4 bases. This CDR3 reads CASSQGAGGYNEQFF. DNA of the CDR3: TGTGCCAGCAGCCAAGGGGCGGGAGGGTACAATGAGCAGTTCTTC.

Only a few counts were recorded for this clone. CDR3 amino acids: CASSLSVNSYEQYF. Written as DNA, the CDR3 is TGTGCCAGCAGTTTATCTGTAAACTCCTACGAGCAGTACTTC. The chain couples TRBV27 to TRBJ2-7; D is uncertain. Between the trimmed V and J ends, which lost 0 bases and 0 bases, there was a span of 6 bases. The CDR3 has 14 residues. Per the germline V gene, CDR1 is MNHEY and CDR2 is SMNVEV (reference sequence).

The chain has TRBV6-1 and TRBJ1-1, with D possibly matching TRBD1 (5 bases). The CDR3 has 14 residues. CDR1 MNHNS and CDR2 SASEGT come from the germline V gene. Trimming shortened V by 2 bases and J by 5 bases, and 12 bases separated the two germline ends. Here the CDR3 DNA reads TGTGCCAGCAGTGAAAATGGGGGGAGAACTGAAGCTTTCTTT. Translating gives CASSENGGRTEAFF.

This clone was found once. This sequence joins TRBV12-5 and TRBJ2-3; the D gene is possibly TRBD1 (6 bases). The CDR3 extends over 16 amino acids. Germline V gives CDR1 LGHNT, CDR2 FRNRAP. Trimming removed 0 bases at V and 6 bases at J, with 16 bases between. The CDR3 DNA follows: TGTGCTAGTGGTTTGGTAGGACAGTTCCCGGACGATACGCAGTATTTT. Amino acid sequence: CASGLVGQFPDDTQYF.

In this sample, this clone turned up once. Here the CDR3 reads CASSLSLAGAWGNYEQYF. In DNA form, the CDR3 reads TGTGCCAGCAGTTTAAGTCTAGCGGGAGCTTGGGGCAATTACGAGCAGTACTTC. This chain joins TRBV28 and TRBJ2-7, with TRBD2 matching 10 bases. CDR1 is MDHEN, CDR2 SYDVKM, per germline. The ends lost 2 bases at V and 4 bases at J; junction bases unmatched: 14. This CDR3 is built from 18 residues. The variable domain in full, with the rest retrieved from reference TRBV28 and TRBJ2-7, is DVKVTQSSRYLVKRTGEKVFLECVQDMDHENMFWYRQDPGLGLRLIYFSYDVKMKEKGDIPEGYSVSREKKERFSLILESASTNQTSMYLCASSLSLAGAWGNYEQYFGPGTRLTVT.

This chain uses TRBV13 with TRBJ2-5; the D gene is possibly TRBD1 (7 bases). Per germline, CDR1 PRHDT and CDR2 FYEKMQ (reference sequence). V dropped 0 bases and J dropped 2 bases, with 16 bases sitting between them. The CDR3 length is 17 residues. CDR3 region: CASSLGSRGDEQETQYF. CDR3 DNA sequence: TGTGCCAGCAGCTTAGGCTCCAGGGGGGACGAGCAAGAGACCCAGTACTTC.